Here is one T cell receptor (beta chain) with its context. The assay was immunoSEQ multiplex PCR, and TCRdb's table has in-frame clones only and misses some. The sample lists more than 90,000 clones; around 92% were seen once. The data are from a study of T cell changes during pregnancy in multiple sclerosis. The CDR3 is made up of 14 amino acids. Germline V gene data show CDR1 as SGHNT and CDR2 as YENEEA. The ends were cut back, 5 bases at V and 1 base at J, with 9 bases in the middle. The chain is built from TRBV11-3 and TRBJ1-5; possible D gene TRBD1, 5 bases. The TCR comes from a female donor with multiple sclerosis, enrolled in a pregnancy study. Sample: peripheral blood, taken after pregnancy. For the CDR3, the DNA is TGTGCCAGCAGCCCCGCAGGGAGCAATCAGCCCCAGCATTTT. Translation gives CASSPAGSNQPQHF.